The T cell receptor beta chain described here comes from a study of blood T cell repertoires in COVID-19. Germline V gives CDR1 SGHAT, CDR2 FQNNGV. V was pared by 3 bases and J by 2 bases, with 5 bases of the junction left unmatched. The CDR3 loop spans 16 amino acids. The table came from immunoSEQ multiplex PCR; TCRdb's copy has only in-frame clones and leaves some out. Of around 180,000 clones listed, roughly 89% were seen once; the top ten hold approximately 2.5%. The chain uses TRBV11-2 and TRBJ2-3; TRBD2 aligns across 10 bases. Sequenced sample: PBMCs or T cells enriched from blood (not recorded which). This sequence originates from a woman between 40 and 50 years old with acute COVID-19. This CDR3 is CASSFRLAGVTDTQYF. The CDR3 bases are TGTGCCAGCAGCTTCCGCCTAGCGGGAGTCACAGATACGCAGTATTTT.